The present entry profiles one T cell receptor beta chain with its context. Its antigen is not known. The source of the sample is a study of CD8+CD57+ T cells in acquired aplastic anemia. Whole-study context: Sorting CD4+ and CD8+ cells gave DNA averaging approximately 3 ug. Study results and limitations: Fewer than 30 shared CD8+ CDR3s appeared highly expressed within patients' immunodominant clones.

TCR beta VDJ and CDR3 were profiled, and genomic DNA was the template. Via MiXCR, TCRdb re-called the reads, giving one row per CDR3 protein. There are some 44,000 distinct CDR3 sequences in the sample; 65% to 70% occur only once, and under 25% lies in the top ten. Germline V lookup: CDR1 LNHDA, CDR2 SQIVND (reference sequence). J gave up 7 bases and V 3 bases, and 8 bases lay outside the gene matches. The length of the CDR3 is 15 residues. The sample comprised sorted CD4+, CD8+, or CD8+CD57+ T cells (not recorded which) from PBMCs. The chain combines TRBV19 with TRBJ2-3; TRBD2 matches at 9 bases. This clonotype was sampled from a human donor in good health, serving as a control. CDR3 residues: CASSIDSGGMYTQYF. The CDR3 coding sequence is TGTGCCAGTAGTATCGACAGCGGGGGGATGTATACGCAGTATTTT.